A selection of T cell receptor beta chains follows, all from one sample in a study of blood T cell repertoires in COVID-19. The data were produced by immunoSEQ multiplex PCR, yet TCRdb's version contains in-frame clones alone and is incomplete. The profile shows some 200,000 clones, nearly 85% of them singletons. Sequencing was performed on peripheral blood. The receptors were gathered from a woman in her 30s with COVID-19, enrolled during active disease. The conserved cysteine and the conserved F or W are not part of the CDR3 here. The order of the fields is J gene, clone size, D gene, V gene, CDR3 protein. The D gene is left open where the match is weak. Where a row states a size, it is once, few, many or the class of an expanded clone; other rows omit it.

j_call: TRBJ2-1; clone_size: NA; d_call: NA; v_call: TRBV7-9; cdr3_aa: ASSLPGINEQF
j_call: TRBJ1-4; clone_size: NA; d_call: NA; v_call: TRBV15; cdr3_aa: ATSKPGESEKLF
j_call: TRBJ2-5; clone_size: NA; d_call: TRBD1; v_call: TRBV19; cdr3_aa: ASSGGTGGETQY
j_call: TRBJ2-2; clone_size: NA; d_call: TRBD1; v_call: TRBV30; cdr3_aa: AWSPNRGADTGELF
j_call: TRBJ1-2; clone_size: NA; d_call: NA; v_call: TRBV9; cdr3_aa: ASSPLRANYGYT
j_call: TRBJ2-7; clone_size: NA; d_call: TRBD1; v_call: TRBV3-1/TRBV3-2; cdr3_aa: ASSQPPSGTGAYEQY
j_call: TRBJ2-3; clone_size: NA; d_call: NA; v_call: TRBV9; cdr3_aa: ASSVVGESTDTQY
j_call: TRBJ2-3; clone_size: NA; d_call: TRBD2; v_call: TRBV4-1; cdr3_aa: ASSQVGLAGDTQY
j_call: TRBJ2-7; clone_size: once; d_call: NA; v_call: TRBV5-1; cdr3_aa: ASSYTGSPYEQY
j_call: TRBJ2-7; clone_size: few; d_call: TRBD1; v_call: TRBV2; cdr3_aa: ASSETGIPSEQY
j_call: TRBJ1-1; clone_size: NA; d_call: NA; v_call: TRBV5-1; cdr3_aa: ASSRDMDTEAF
j_call: TRBJ1-2; clone_size: NA; d_call: NA; v_call: TRBV28; cdr3_aa: ASTTGGVLGYGYT
j_call: TRBJ1-5; clone_size: NA; d_call: NA; v_call: TRBV13; cdr3_aa: ASSNSDSNQPQH
j_call: TRBJ1-5; clone_size: NA; d_call: TRBD1; v_call: TRBV3-1/TRBV3-2; cdr3_aa: ASSPPGRGFNQPQH
j_call: TRBJ1-1; clone_size: few; d_call: NA; v_call: TRBV10-3; cdr3_aa: AISQSLIQGWAEAF
j_call: TRBJ2-4; clone_size: NA; d_call: NA; v_call: TRBV18; cdr3_aa: ASSPQGTINIQY
j_call: TRBJ2-7; clone_size: NA; d_call: NA; v_call: TRBV19; cdr3_aa: ASRPGGALDYEQY
j_call: TRBJ2-7; clone_size: NA; d_call: NA; v_call: TRBV6-2/TRBV6-3; cdr3_aa: ASSPSYEQY
j_call: TRBJ2-7; clone_size: NA; d_call: TRBD2; v_call: TRBV19; cdr3_aa: ASSLPATGGPREQY
j_call: TRBJ1-2; clone_size: NA; d_call: TRBD1; v_call: TRBV6-5; cdr3_aa: ASSYGDRADGYT
j_call: TRBJ2-3; clone_size: NA; d_call: NA; v_call: TRBV7-9; cdr3_aa: ATRQGGGVTDTQY
j_call: TRBJ2-5; clone_size: NA; d_call: TRBD2; v_call: TRBV5-1; cdr3_aa: ASRSGLAGVSETQY
j_call: TRBJ2-2; clone_size: NA; d_call: TRBD1; v_call: TRBV4-3; cdr3_aa: ASSARTGGAGTGELF
j_call: TRBJ2-3; clone_size: NA; d_call: NA; v_call: TRBV5-1; cdr3_aa: ASSFPRSEGISFTDTQY
j_call: TRBJ1-2; clone_size: NA; d_call: TRBD1; v_call: TRBV4-3; cdr3_aa: ASSPDRNYGYT
j_call: TRBJ2-7; clone_size: NA; d_call: NA; v_call: TRBV13; cdr3_aa: ASSFSGQPLAYEQY
j_call: TRBJ1-2; clone_size: once; d_call: NA; v_call: TRBV28; cdr3_aa: ASSATGIDLINYGYT
j_call: TRBJ1-2; clone_size: NA; d_call: TRBD1; v_call: TRBV28; cdr3_aa: AIMGRRQGVGGYT
j_call: TRBJ2-7; clone_size: NA; d_call: NA; v_call: TRBV4-3; cdr3_aa: ASSQDPTDGRSYEQY
j_call: TRBJ1-4; clone_size: NA; d_call: NA; v_call: TRBV7-9; cdr3_aa: ASSLRGKLF
j_call: TRBJ2-7; clone_size: NA; d_call: NA; v_call: TRBV5-3; cdr3_aa: ARSSMTAYEQY
j_call: TRBJ1-1; clone_size: NA; d_call: NA; v_call: TRBV6-2/TRBV6-3; cdr3_aa: ASSYKAGTPNTEAF
j_call: TRBJ2-7; clone_size: NA; d_call: TRBD2; v_call: TRBV10-2; cdr3_aa: ASSEGASGSLYEQY
j_call: TRBJ1-4; clone_size: NA; d_call: NA; v_call: TRBV4-3; cdr3_aa: ASSQESGRTNEKLF
j_call: TRBJ1-1; clone_size: few; d_call: NA; v_call: TRBV30; cdr3_aa: ALEGLEVGRTSEAF
j_call: TRBJ2-3; clone_size: once; d_call: TRBD2; v_call: TRBV7-9; cdr3_aa: ASSLEVAGGYTDTQY
j_call: TRBJ1-1; clone_size: NA; d_call: NA; v_call: TRBV20-1; cdr3_aa: SASVTLGLGMGTEAF
j_call: TRBJ2-7; clone_size: NA; d_call: NA; v_call: TRBV20-1; cdr3_aa: SASPLAWGPGSVQY
j_call: TRBJ1-4; clone_size: few; d_call: NA; v_call: TRBV5-1; cdr3_aa: ASSLDSTNEKLF
j_call: TRBJ1-2; clone_size: NA; d_call: NA; v_call: TRBV2; cdr3_aa: ASTDGHGYT
j_call: TRBJ2-1; clone_size: NA; d_call: NA; v_call: TRBV9; cdr3_aa: ASSLGQSSYNEQF
j_call: TRBJ2-5; clone_size: NA; d_call: NA; v_call: TRBV2; cdr3_aa: ASGRGTYQETQY
j_call: TRBJ2-7; clone_size: NA; d_call: TRBD1; v_call: TRBV4-3; cdr3_aa: ASSRDRGTYEQY
j_call: TRBJ1-6; clone_size: few; d_call: NA; v_call: TRBV15; cdr3_aa: ATSGRATYNSPLH
j_call: TRBJ2-1; clone_size: NA; d_call: TRBD2; v_call: TRBV5-6; cdr3_aa: ASSLGTSAHNEQF
j_call: TRBJ2-2; clone_size: NA; d_call: TRBD1; v_call: TRBV2; cdr3_aa: ASSRQGGHTGELF
j_call: TRBJ2-7; clone_size: once; d_call: NA; v_call: TRBV6-6; cdr3_aa: ASSQGQSYEQY
j_call: TRBJ1-5; clone_size: NA; d_call: TRBD1; v_call: TRBV6-5; cdr3_aa: ASRWTGYQPQH
j_call: TRBJ2-7; clone_size: NA; d_call: TRBD1; v_call: TRBV4-2; cdr3_aa: ASSFRDRTYEQY
j_call: TRBJ2-7; clone_size: NA; d_call: TRBD2; v_call: TRBV5-1; cdr3_aa: ASSLASRGVPYEQY
j_call: TRBJ2-7; clone_size: few; d_call: TRBD2; v_call: TRBV7-2; cdr3_aa: ASSLNGGGSYEQY
j_call: TRBJ1-2; clone_size: NA; d_call: TRBD1; v_call: TRBV7-9; cdr3_aa: ASSLTGDSYGYT
j_call: TRBJ2-7; clone_size: NA; d_call: NA; v_call: TRBV4-3; cdr3_aa: ASSQGLSYEQY
j_call: TRBJ2-7; clone_size: NA; d_call: TRBD2; v_call: TRBV6-5; cdr3_aa: ASSFREGMNEQY
j_call: TRBJ1-6; clone_size: few; d_call: NA; v_call: TRBV4-1; cdr3_aa: ASSPSSYNSPLH
j_call: TRBJ2-3; clone_size: NA; d_call: NA; v_call: TRBV10-1; cdr3_aa: ASSESEEADTQY
j_call: TRBJ1-2; clone_size: NA; d_call: NA; v_call: TRBV9; cdr3_aa: ASSESQMRANYGYT
j_call: TRBJ1-2; clone_size: NA; d_call: NA; v_call: TRBV19; cdr3_aa: ASSIPPAGGYT
j_call: TRBJ2-1; clone_size: NA; d_call: TRBD2; v_call: TRBV2; cdr3_aa: ASSGTSGGYNEQF